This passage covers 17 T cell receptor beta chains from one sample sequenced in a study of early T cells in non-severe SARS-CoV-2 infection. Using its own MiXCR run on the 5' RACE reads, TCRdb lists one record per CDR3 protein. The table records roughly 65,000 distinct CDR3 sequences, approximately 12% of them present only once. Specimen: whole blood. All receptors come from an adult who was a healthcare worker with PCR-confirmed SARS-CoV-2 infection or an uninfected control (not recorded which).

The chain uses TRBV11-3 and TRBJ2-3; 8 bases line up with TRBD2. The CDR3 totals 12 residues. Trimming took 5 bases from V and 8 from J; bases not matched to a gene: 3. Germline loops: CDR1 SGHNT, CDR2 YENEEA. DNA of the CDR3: TGTGCCAGCAGCATCCGGGAGGGTACGCAGTATTTT. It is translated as CASSIREGTQYF.

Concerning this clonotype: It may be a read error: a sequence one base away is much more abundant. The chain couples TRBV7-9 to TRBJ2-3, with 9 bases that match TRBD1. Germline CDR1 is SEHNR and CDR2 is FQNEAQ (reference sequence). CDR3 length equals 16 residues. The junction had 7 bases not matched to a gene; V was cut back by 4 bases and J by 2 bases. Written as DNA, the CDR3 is TGTGCCAGCAGCTCCTGGACAGGGGTGGACACAGATACGCAGTATTTT. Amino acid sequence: CASSSWTGVDTDTQYF.

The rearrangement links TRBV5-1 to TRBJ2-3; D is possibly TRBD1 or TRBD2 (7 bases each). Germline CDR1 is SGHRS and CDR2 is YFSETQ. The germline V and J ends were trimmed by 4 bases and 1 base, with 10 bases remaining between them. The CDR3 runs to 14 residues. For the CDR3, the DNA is TGCGCCAGCAGCCCAGGGGGGGGCACAGATACGCAGTATTTT. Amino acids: CASSPGGGTDTQYF. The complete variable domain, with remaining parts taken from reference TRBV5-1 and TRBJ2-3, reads KAGVTQTPRYLIKTRGQQVTLSCSPISGHRSVSWYQQTPGQGLQFLFEYFSETQRNKGNFPGRFSGRQFSNSRSEMNVSTLELGDSALYLCASSPGGGTDTQYFGPGTRLTVL.

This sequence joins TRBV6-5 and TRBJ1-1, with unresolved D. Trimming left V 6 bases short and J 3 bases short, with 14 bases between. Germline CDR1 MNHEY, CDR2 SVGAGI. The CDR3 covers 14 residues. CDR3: CASSYDGEDTEAFF. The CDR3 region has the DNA TGTGCCAGCAGCTACGATGGGGAGGACACTGAAGCTTTCTTT.

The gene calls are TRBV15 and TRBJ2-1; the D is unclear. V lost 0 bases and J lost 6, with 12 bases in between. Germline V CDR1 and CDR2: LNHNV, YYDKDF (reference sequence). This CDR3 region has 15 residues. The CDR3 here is CATSREPAGGNEQFF. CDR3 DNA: TGTGCCACCAGCAGAGAACCTGCAGGCGGCAATGAGCAGTTCTTC.

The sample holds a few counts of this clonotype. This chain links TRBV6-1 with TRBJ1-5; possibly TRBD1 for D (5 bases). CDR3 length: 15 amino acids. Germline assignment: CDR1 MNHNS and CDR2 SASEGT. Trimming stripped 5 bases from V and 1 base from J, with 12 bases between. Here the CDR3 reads CASSYGATSNQPQHF. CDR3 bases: TGTGCCAGCAGTTACGGGGCCACCAGCAATCAGCCCCAGCATTTT.

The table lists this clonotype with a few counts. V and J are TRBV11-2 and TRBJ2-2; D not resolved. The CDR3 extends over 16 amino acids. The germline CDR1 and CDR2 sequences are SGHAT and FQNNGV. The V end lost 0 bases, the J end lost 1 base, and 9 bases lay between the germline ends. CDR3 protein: CASSLDLGWNTGELFF. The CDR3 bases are TGTGCCAGCAGCTTAGATCTGGGGTGGAACACCGGGGAGCTGTTTTTT.

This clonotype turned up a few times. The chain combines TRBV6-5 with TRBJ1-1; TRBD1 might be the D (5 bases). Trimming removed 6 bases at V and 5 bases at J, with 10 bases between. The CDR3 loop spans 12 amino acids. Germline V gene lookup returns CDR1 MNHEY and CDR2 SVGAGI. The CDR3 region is CASRQGETEAFF. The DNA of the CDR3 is TGTGCCAGCAGACAAGGGGAAACTGAAGCTTTCTTT.

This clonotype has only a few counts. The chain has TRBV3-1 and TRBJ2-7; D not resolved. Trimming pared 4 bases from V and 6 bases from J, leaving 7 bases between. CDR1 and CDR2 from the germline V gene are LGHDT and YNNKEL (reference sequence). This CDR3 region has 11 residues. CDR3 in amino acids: CASSRPGEQYF. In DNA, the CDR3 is TGTGCCAGCAGCCGCCCGGGCGAGCAGTACTTC.

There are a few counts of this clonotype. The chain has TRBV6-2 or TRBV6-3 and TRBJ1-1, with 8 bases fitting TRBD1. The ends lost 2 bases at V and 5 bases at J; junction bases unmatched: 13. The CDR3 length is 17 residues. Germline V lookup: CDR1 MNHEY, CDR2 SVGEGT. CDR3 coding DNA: TGTGCCAGCAGTTACGGAGCAGGGGGCATGGGGCGAACTGAAGCTTTCTTT. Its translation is CASSYGAGGMGRTEAFF.

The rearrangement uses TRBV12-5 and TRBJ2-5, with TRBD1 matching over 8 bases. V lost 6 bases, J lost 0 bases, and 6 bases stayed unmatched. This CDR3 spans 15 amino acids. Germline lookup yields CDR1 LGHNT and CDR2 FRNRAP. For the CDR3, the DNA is TGTGCTAGTGGCCTACGGACAGGGCACCAAGAGACCCAGTACTTC. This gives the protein CASGLRTGHQETQYF.

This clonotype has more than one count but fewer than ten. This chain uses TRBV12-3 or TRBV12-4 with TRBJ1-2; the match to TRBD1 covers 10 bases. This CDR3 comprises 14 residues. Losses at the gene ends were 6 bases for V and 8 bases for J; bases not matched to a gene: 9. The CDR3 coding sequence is TGTGCCAGCAGCCGGGGAGGACAGGGGGACGGCTACACCTTC. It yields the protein CASSRGGQGDGYTF.

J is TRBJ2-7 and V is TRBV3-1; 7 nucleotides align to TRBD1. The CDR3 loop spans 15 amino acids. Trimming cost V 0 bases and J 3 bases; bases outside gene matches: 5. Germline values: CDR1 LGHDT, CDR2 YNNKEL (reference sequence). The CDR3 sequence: CASSQDPTGVYEQYF. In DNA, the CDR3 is TGTGCCAGCAGCCAAGATCCCACAGGGGTCTACGAGCAGTACTTC.

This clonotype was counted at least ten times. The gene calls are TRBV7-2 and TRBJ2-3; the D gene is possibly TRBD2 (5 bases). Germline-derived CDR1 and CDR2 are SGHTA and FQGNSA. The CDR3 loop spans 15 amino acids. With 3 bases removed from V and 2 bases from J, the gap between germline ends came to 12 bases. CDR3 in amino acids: CASSFRRADTDTQYF. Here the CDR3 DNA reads TGTGCCAGCAGCTTTCGGCGGGCTGACACAGATACGCAGTATTTT.

CDR3 loop: CASSLGTDYGYTF. The CDR3, as DNA: TGCGCCAGCAGCTTAGGGACGGACTATGGCTACACCTTC. The gene calls are TRBV5-1 and TRBJ1-2, with D possibly matching TRBD1 (5 bases). CDR1 is SGHRS and CDR2 is YFSETQ in the germline V gene. The CDR3 extends over 13 amino acids. The V end was cut by 2 bases, the J end by 3 bases, with 8 bases between.

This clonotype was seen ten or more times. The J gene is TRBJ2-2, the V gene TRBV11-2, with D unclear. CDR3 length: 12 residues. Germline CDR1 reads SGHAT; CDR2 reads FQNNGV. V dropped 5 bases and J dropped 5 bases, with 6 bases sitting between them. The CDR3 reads CASSLLTGELFF. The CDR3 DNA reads TGTGCCAGCAGCCTCCTGACCGGGGAGCTGTTTTTT.

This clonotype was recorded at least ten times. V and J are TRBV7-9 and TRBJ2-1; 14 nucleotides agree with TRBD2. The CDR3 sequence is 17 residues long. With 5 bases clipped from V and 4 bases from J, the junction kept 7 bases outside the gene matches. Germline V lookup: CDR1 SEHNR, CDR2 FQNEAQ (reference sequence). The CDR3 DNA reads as TGTGCCAGCAGCCAGACTAGCGGGGGGGCCCGGTACAATGAGCAGTTCTTC. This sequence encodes CASSQTSGGARYNEQFF.